These T cell receptor beta chains were read from a single sample in a study of cytomegalovirus exposure and HLA in healthy donors. Here immunoSEQ multiplex PCR was the method, and the copy in TCRdb shows in-frame clones only, minus some. The repertoire holds some 190,000 clones, with approximately 80% as singletons. The sequenced sample consisted of PBMCs. Receptors originate from a female donor in good health and CMV-seronegative. The CDR3 runs from the conserved cysteine through the conserved F or W. The order of the fields is D gene, clone size, V gene, J gene, CDR3 protein, CDR3 DNA. The D gene is left open where the match is weak. Some rows mark clone size as missing; the rest say once, few, many or name a class of expanded clone.

>NA|NA|TRBV11-3|TRBJ1-1
CASSLLGMNTEAFF
TGTGCCAGCAGCTTACTGGGCATGAACACTGAAGCTTTCTTT
>TRBD2|NA|TRBV9|TRBJ2-1
CASSEGLAGGGGYNEQFF
TGTGCCAGCAGCGAGGGACTAGCGGGAGGGGGGGGCTACAATGAGCAGTTCTTC
>NA|NA|TRBV4-1|TRBJ2-2
CASSQGWDNGPGELFF
TGCGCCAGCAGCCAAGGGTGGGACAATGGCCCCGGGGAGCTGTTTTTT
>NA|few|TRBV2|TRBJ2-3
CASTKGAGRTDTQYF
TGTGCCAGCACCAAGGGGGCGGGACGCACAGATACGCAGTATTTT
>NA|once|TRBV5-4|TRBJ2-7
CASSLDRDAYEQYF
TGTGCCAGCAGCTTGGACAGGGACGCCTACGAGCAGTACTTC
>TRBD2|NA|TRBV28|TRBJ2-1
CASTEVRGGPYNEQFF
TGTGCCAGCACTGAAGTTCGGGGGGGGCCGTACAATGAGCAGTTCTTC
>TRBD2|few|TRBV2|TRBJ2-4
CASRITSGGSLAKNIQYF
TGTGCCAGCAGGATCACTAGCGGGGGGTCCCTAGCCAAAAACATTCAGTACTTC
>NA|once|TRBV6-5|TRBJ2-5
CASSQGRGGGETQYF
TGTGCCAGCAGCCAAGGAAGAGGAGGCGGGGAGACCCAGTACTTC
>NA|NA|TRBV5-4|TRBJ2-5
CASSFMSGSQETQYF
TGTGCCAGCAGCTTTATGAGCGGGTCACAAGAGACCCAGTACTTC
>NA|NA|TRBV4-1|TRBJ1-6
CASSLPLGRRDSPLHF
TGCGCCAGCAGCCTCCCCCTGGGGAGGAGGGATTCACCCCTCCACTTT
>NA|NA|TRBV4-3|TRBJ2-1
CASSQDQGHHYNGQFF
TGCGCCAGCAGCCAAGACCAGGGACACCACTACAATGGGCAGTTCTTC
>NA|few|TRBV7-2|TRBJ2-2
CASSLALGGELFF
TGTGCCAGCAGCTTAGCACTAGGGGGGGAGCTGTTTTTT
>NA|NA|TRBV5-5|TRBJ2-5
CASSLAGRETQYF
TGTGCCAGCAGCTTGGCTGGGCGAGAGACCCAGTACTTC
>TRBD1|once|TRBV5-4|TRBJ2-1
CASSWDREFNGEQFF
TGTGCCAGCAGCTGGGACAGGGAATTTAATGGTGAGCAGTTCTTC
>TRBD2|few|TRBV19|TRBJ2-3
CASSLGGVGTDTQYF
TGTGCCAGTAGCCTTGGGGGGGTCGGCACAGATACGCAGTATTTT
>TRBD1|NA|TRBV9|TRBJ2-1
CASSVSGTGTYNEQFF
TGTGCCAGCAGCGTATCGGGGACAGGGACATACAATGAGCAGTTCTTC
>NA|NA|TRBV21-1|TRBJ2-5
CASSMKTSGGHQETQYF
TGTGCCAGCAGCATGAAAACAAGCGGGGGACACCAAGAGACCCAGTACTTC
>TRBD1|NA|TRBV10-2|TRBJ1-6
CASMGQEVNSPLHF
TGCGCCAGCATGGGACAGGAGGTTAATTCACCCCTCCACTTT
>NA|NA|TRBV28|TRBJ2-7
CASSLFGGMSDEQYF
TGTGCCAGCAGTTTATTTGGCGGGATGTCAGACGAGCAGTACTTC
>TRBD2|few|TRBV9|TRBJ2-3
CASSPWTSGGRGDTQYF
TGTGCCAGCAGCCCCTGGACTAGCGGGGGACGGGGAGATACGCAGTATTTT
>TRBD1|NA|TRBV5-1|TRBJ1-1
CASSQQTGVDTEAFF
TGCGCCAGCAGCCAACAAACAGGGGTTGACACTGAAGCTTTCTTT
>TRBD1|NA|TRBV2|TRBJ2-7
CASSDQGDSEQYF
TGTGCCAGCAGTGATCAGGGGGATAGTGAGCAGTACTTC
>NA|NA|TRBV7-9|TRBJ1-4
CSSSLVVSATNEKLFF
TGTTCCAGCAGCTTAGTAGTCAGCGCAACTAATGAAAAACTGTTTTTT
>NA|few|TRBV2|TRBJ2-5
CASSGRGGETQYF
TGTGCCAGCAGTGGCAGGGGTGGAGAGACCCAGTACTTC
>NA|NA|TRBV29-1|TRBJ2-5
CSVEDRTGRETQYF
TGCAGCGTTGAAGACCGGACGGGGAGGGAGACCCAGTACTTC
>TRBD1|NA|TRBV2|TRBJ1-5
CASSVDRGVSQPQHF
TGTGCCAGCAGTGTGGACAGGGGTGTCAGTCAGCCCCAGCATTTT
>TRBD1|NA|TRBV10-3|TRBJ2-5
CAISESQGGTGIWETQYF
TGTGCCATCAGTGAGTCCCAAGGCGGGACAGGGATATGGGAGACCCAGTACTTC
>TRBD1|NA|TRBV18|TRBJ2-7
CASSPRDRGPYEQYF
TGTGCCAGCTCACCACGAGACAGGGGCCCCTACGAGCAGTACTTC
>TRBD1|NA|TRBV28|TRBJ2-2
CASSQTGVFAGELFF
TGTGCCAGCAGTCAGACAGGGGTATTCGCCGGGGAGCTGTTTTTT